This T cell receptor (beta chain) was sequenced in a study of technical replicates of blood from four donors. In its sample, this clone was seen once. Sequencing was performed with immunoSEQ multiplex PCR; in TCRdb, only in-frame clones are kept and a portion is missing. This sample has approximately 78,000 clones, with about nine tenths found just once. Germline CDR1 LNHDA, CDR2 SQIVND (reference sequence). CDR3 size: 18 residues. Losses at the gene ends were 1 base for V and 0 bases for J; bases not matched to a gene: 12. Sequences were obtained from T cells isolated from PBMCs. This receptor was obtained from a human donor in good health. V usage is TRBV19 and J usage is TRBJ2-7; 7 positions agree with TRBD1. The CDR3 loop is CASSIGQGLWGSSYEQYF. CDR3 coding DNA: TGTGCCAGTAGTATAGGACAGGGCTTGTGGGGGAGCTCCTACGAGCAGTACTTC.